These T cell receptor beta chains were read from a single sample in a study of cytomegalovirus exposure and HLA in healthy donors. The protocol was immunoSEQ multiplex PCR, while the TCRdb copy is restricted to in-frame clones and leaves out a portion. Here the sample spans hundreds of thousands of clones, 60% to 85% being singletons. Material: PBMCs. Every receptor here comes from a man aged 35 to 55 in good health and CMV-seronegative. Both conserved end residues are part of each CDR3. The D gene is left open where the match is weak. Not all rows give a size; the values are once, few, many and, for expanded clones, a class.

D: TRBD2
V: TRBV6-6
size: -
J: TRBJ2-7
CDR3: CASSYALAGRYEQYF
DNA: TGTGCCAGCAGTTACGCCCTAGCGGGGAGATACGAGCAGTACTTC

D: TRBD1
V: TRBV15
size: -
J: TRBJ1-6
CDR3: CATSLRTGSFNNSPLHF
DNA: TGTGCCACCAGCCTAAGGACAGGATCATTCAATAATTCACCCCTCCACTTT

D: TRBD1
V: TRBV5-6
size: -
J: TRBJ2-3
CDR3: CASSPWTGSTDTQYF
DNA: TGTGCCAGCAGCCCTTGGACAGGGAGCACAGATACGCAGTATTTT

D: -
V: TRBV4-3
size: many
J: TRBJ2-7
CDR3: CASSQVLTTAEQYF
DNA: TGCGCCAGCAGCCAGGTCCTTACGACTGCGGAGCAGTACTTC

D: -
V: TRBV28
size: -
J: TRBJ1-2
CDR3: CASRPPDGGNYGYTF
DNA: TGTGCCAGCAGACCTCCCGACGGGGGGAACTATGGCTACACCTTC

D: -
V: TRBV5-6
size: -
J: TRBJ2-2
CDR3: CASSLGVFNTGELFF
DNA: TGTGCCAGCAGCTTGGGCGTCTTTAACACCGGGGAGCTGTTTTTT

D: TRBD1
V: TRBV2
size: -
J: TRBJ2-7
CDR3: CASSEALGQGLSPYF
DNA: TGTGCCAGCAGTGAAGCGCTGGGACAGGGACTTTCTCCTTACTTC

D: TRBD2
V: TRBV28
size: -
J: TRBJ2-3
CDR3: CASTGQPGLAGESLGYTDTQYF
DNA: TGTGCCAGCACCGGACAGCCAGGACTAGCGGGAGAGTCTTTGGGGTACACAGATACGCAGTATTTT

D: TRBD1
V: TRBV7-6
size: -
J: TRBJ1-5
CDR3: CASSLGQGGQPQHF
DNA: TGTGCCAGCAGCTTAGGACAGGGAGGTCAGCCCCAGCATTTT

D: -
V: TRBV9
size: -
J: TRBJ1-4
CDR3: CASSAEAGTNEKLFF
DNA: TGTGCCAGCAGCGCCGAGGCGGGGACTAATGAAAAACTGTTTTTT

D: -
V: TRBV27
size: -
J: TRBJ2-5
CDR3: CASSPYFSAGTPQETQYF
DNA: TGTGCCAGCAGTCCATATTTCTCAGCGGGCACCCCTCAAGAGACCCAGTACTTC